Following are 29 T cell receptor beta chains from one sample sequenced in a study of OX40 agonist ivuxolimab in advanced cancers. The table came from immunoSEQ multiplex PCR; TCRdb's copy has only in-frame clones and leaves some out. The data contain more than 45,000 clones, roughly 88% of them seen just once; the ten biggest clones take up under 3%. The sequences come from CD4+ or CD8+ T cells sorted from blood, collected in a trial of the OX40 agonist ivuxolimab. The source is an adult with an advanced solid tumor such as melanoma, head and neck, liver or kidney cancer.

The rearrangement uses TRBV9 and TRBJ2-2; D may be TRBD1 (6 bases). The CDR3 loop spans 14 amino acids. V lost 3 bases to trimming and J lost 8 bases, with 14 bases between them. Germline lookup yields CDR1 SGDLS and CDR2 YYNGEE. CDR3 region: CASSEPGVLGELFF. CDR3 sequence (DNA): TGTGCCAGCAGCGAACCAGGGGTCTTAGGGGAGCTGTTTTTT.

The chain recombines TRBV9 with TRBJ2-7, with D tentatively TRBD2 (5 bases). V lost 0 bases to trimming and J lost 4 bases, with 14 bases between them. This CDR3 is built from 15 residues. Germline-derived CDR1 and CDR2 are SGDLS and YYNGEE. CDR3 sequence (DNA): TGTGCCAGCAGCGTAGACCCCGAGGGAATTTACGAGCAGTACTTC. This translates into CASSVDPEGIYEQYF.

This clone showed up just a few times. This chain uses TRBV15 with TRBJ2-7; 8 bases map to TRBD2. The germline V gene has CDR1 LNHNV and CDR2 YYDKDF (reference sequence). The CDR3 runs to 14 residues. The trim removed 6 bases at V and 1 base at J, leaving 5 bases unmatched. The CDR3 loop reads CATSTRGGSYEQYF. In nucleotides, the CDR3 is TGTGCCACCAGTACCCGGGGGGGTTCCTACGAGCAGTACTTC.

This chain joins TRBV29-1 and TRBJ1-5; tentatively, D is TRBD1 (6 bases). Trimming shortened V by 4 bases and J by 6 bases, and 10 bases separated the two germline ends. The germline gives CDR1 SQVTM, CDR2 ANQGSEA. The length of the CDR3 is 12 residues. The CDR3 DNA reads TGCAGCGTTGGGGACAATCTTCAGCCCCAGCATTTT. Protein product: CSVGDNLQPQHF.

CDR3 amino acids: CASSQEASGQETQYF. The CDR3 nucleotides read TGTGCCAGCAGCCAAGAGGCTAGCGGGCAAGAGACCCAGTACTTC. The genes are TRBV4-2 and TRBJ2-5, with 8 positions matching TRBD2. J was trimmed by 2 bases and V by 0 bases; bases with no gene match: 2. Per the germline V gene, CDR1 is LGHNA and CDR2 is YNFKEQ. The CDR3 extends over 15 amino acids.

The J gene is TRBJ1-1, the V gene TRBV7-3; 9 bases fit TRBD1. This CDR3 spans 17 amino acids. The V gene's germline CDR1 is SGHTA and CDR2 FQGTGA. Trimming at V came to 2 bases and at J to 6 bases, leaving 13 bases not matched to a gene. CDR3 amino acids: CASSLAPPGQGVAEAFF. In DNA form, the CDR3 reads TGTGCCAGCAGCTTAGCACCCCCGGGACAGGGAGTAGCTGAAGCTTTCTTT.

The chain combines TRBV5-1 with TRBJ2-2, with TRBD1 matching over 11 bases. The CDR3 has 16 residues. J lost 7 bases, V lost 5 bases, and 10 bases had no gene match. Germline V gene sequence: CDR1 SGHRS, CDR2 YFSETQ. The CDR3, as DNA: TGCGCCAGCAGTCCTCGGACAGGGGGCAAGGGCGGGGAGCTGTTTTTT. Residues: CASSPRTGGKGGELFF.

The rearrangement links TRBV2 to TRBJ1-4, with D hard to call. Germline-derived CDR1 and CDR2 are SNHLY and FYNNEI. Trimming shortened V by 0 bases and J by 13 bases, and 15 bases separated the two germline ends. The CDR3 is 14 residues long. The CDR3 DNA is TGTGCCAGCAGTGAAGCGACAACGTCCGGGCGACTGTTTTTT. This translates into CASSEATTSGRLFF.

The J gene is TRBJ2-2, the V gene TRBV28; the D is unclear. V shed 2 bases and J shed 5 bases, with 6 bases lying between them. The germline V gene encodes CDR1 MDHEN and CDR2 SYDVKM. This CDR3 has 13 residues. CDR3 DNA sequence: TGTGCCAGCAGTTTAGTGGGTACCGGGGAGCTGTTTTTT. This codes for CASSLVGTGELFF.

The chain combines TRBV4-2 with TRBJ2-1; 8 bases align to TRBD1. Per the germline V gene, CDR1 is LGHNA and CDR2 is YNFKEQ. The trim removed 1 base at V and 8 bases at J, leaving 10 bases unmatched. There are 16 residues in the CDR3. In DNA form, the CDR3 reads TGTGCCAGCAGCCAAGTAGGAAAACAGGGGGGCCATGAGCAGTTCTTC. Its translation is CASSQVGKQGGHEQFF.

Concerning this clone: Other DNA sequences in the sample encode the same CDR3. The CDR3 is CASRRDSGNTIYF. The CDR3 DNA follows: TGTGCCAGCCGTAGGGACTCTGGAAACACCATATATTTT. V usage is TRBV6-6 and J usage is TRBJ1-3, with D hard to call. Trimming left V 8 bases short and J 0 bases short, with 8 bases between. Germline V CDR1 and CDR2: MNHNY, SVGAGI (reference sequence). The CDR3 covers 13 residues.

The genes are TRBV9 and TRBJ2-7; unclear D gene. CDR1 SGDLS and CDR2 YYNGEE come from the germline V gene. This CDR3 region has 14 residues. V gave up 1 base and J gave up 0 bases, with 8 bases separating them. CDR3 residues: CASSVLPVSYEQYF. CDR3 in DNA: TGTGCCAGCAGCGTATTACCAGTCTCCTACGAGCAGTACTTC.

V and J are TRBV18 and TRBJ1-5; no clear D. Per the germline V gene, CDR1 is KGHSH and CDR2 is LQKENI. Trimming removed 6 bases from V and 7 bases from J, with 16 bases in between. This CDR3 has 14 amino acids. CDR3 residues: CASSVGRAPQPQHF. Here the CDR3 DNA reads TGTGCCAGCTCCGTGGGCCGGGCCCCCCAGCCCCAGCATTTT.

The chain recombines TRBV19 with TRBJ2-1; 8 bases agree with TRBD2. Germline loops: CDR1 LNHDA, CDR2 SQIVND (reference sequence). CDR3 length equals 17 residues. V lost 5 bases and J lost 2; bases outside the gene matches: 11. The CDR3 nucleotides are TGTGCCAGTAGTTTCCCCCGCCGGGGGGGTACCTACAATGAGCAGTTCTTC. This gives the protein CASSFPRRGGTYNEQFF.

This clone has only one observation. This chain uses TRBV28 with TRBJ2-3; D is unclear. Trimming shortened V by 3 bases and J by 4 bases, and 20 bases separated the two germline ends. This CDR3 contains 17 residues. Germline values: CDR1 MDHEN, CDR2 SYDVKM. For the CDR3, the DNA is TGTGCCAGCAGTTTTAGTGGCCTGGACGGCGAGGCAGATACGCAGTATTTT. It is translated as CASSFSGLDGEADTQYF. Complete variable domain (other parts from reference TRBV28 and TRBJ2-3): DVKVTQSSRYLVKRTGEKVFLECVQDMDHENMFWYRQDPGLGLRLIYFSYDVKMKEKGDIPEGYSVSREKKERFSLILESASTNQTSMYLCASSFSGLDGEADTQYFGPGTRLTVL.

The V call is TRBV21-1, the J call TRBJ2-5; the table's D call, TRBD2, was not checked against the DNA. TRBV21-1 is classified as a pseudogene. The CDR3 sequence is 17 residues long. Here the CDR3 DNA reads TGTGCCAGCAGCAAAGTGGGGGAGGCAGGGAGCCCAGAGACCCAGTACTTC. Its protein is CASSKVGEAGSPETQYF.

The chain uses TRBV5-4 and TRBJ1-2; D may be TRBD1 (5 bases). This CDR3 spans 15 amino acids. V shed 1 base and J shed 4 bases, with 14 bases lying between them. In germline, CDR1 is SGHNT, CDR2 YYREEE (reference sequence). The CDR3 DNA follows: TGTGCCAGCAGCTTGCCCAGTTGGGGGGGCTATGGCTACACCTTC. This gives the protein CASSLPSWGGYGYTF.

The chain carries TRBV28 and TRBJ1-3; 7 bases match TRBD1. J was trimmed by 2 bases and V by 6 bases; bases with no gene match: 4. CDR1 MDHEN and CDR2 SYDVKM come from the germline V gene. There are 14 residues in the CDR3. CDR3 amino acids: CASRVTGAGNTIYF. The CDR3 DNA is TGTGCCAGCAGAGTAACAGGGGCTGGAAACACCATATATTTT.

The genes are TRBV6-6 and TRBJ2-1; TRBD2 matches at 12 bases. Per the germline V gene, CDR1 is MNHNY and CDR2 is SVGAGI (reference sequence). V lost 6 bases and J lost 6; bases outside the gene matches: 6. The CDR3 is 15 amino acids. In DNA, the CDR3 is TGTGCCAGCAGCTCGACTAGCGGGGGACTCAATGAGCAGTTCTTC. As protein: CASSSTSGGLNEQFF.

This clone was seen only a few times. The sample holds other DNA sequences that translate to the same CDR3. The chain combines TRBV28 with TRBJ1-2; a weak D match, TRBD1 (5 bases). CDR1 and CDR2 from the germline V gene are MDHEN and SYDVKM. CDR3 length: 13 amino acids. V shed 8 bases and J shed 9 bases, with 19 bases lying between them. The CDR3 here is CASFPGGGRSYTF. The DNA of the CDR3 is TGTGCCAGCTTCCCTGGGGGGGGTCGGAGCTACACCTTC.

J is TRBJ2-2 and V is TRBV28; no clear D gene. Per the germline V gene, CDR1 is MDHEN and CDR2 is SYDVKM. The V end was cut by 3 bases, the J end by 7 bases, with 12 bases between. There are 14 residues in the CDR3. DNA of the CDR3: TGTGCCAGCAGTTTCCCTGGATGGTACGGGGAGCTGTTTTTT. Translating it yields CASSFPGWYGELFF.

This chain connects TRBV19 to TRBJ1-2; 7 bases map to TRBD1. The germline V gene has CDR1 LNHDA and CDR2 SQIVND (reference sequence). Germline trimming cut 1 base from V and 0 bases from J; bases unmatched to any gene: 5. The CDR3 spans 16 residues. The CDR3 region is CASSIALDRTNYGYTF. In DNA, the CDR3 is TGTGCCAGTAGTATAGCACTGGACAGGACTAACTATGGCTACACCTTC.

V gene TRBV15 combines with J gene TRBJ2-1; 11 nucleotides agree with TRBD2. The CDR3 spans 17 residues. The J segment lost 3 bases and the V segment lost 5 bases, leaving 9 bases of the junction unmatched. The germline CDR1 and CDR2 sequences are LNHNV and YYDKDF (reference sequence). The CDR3 protein is CATSRGSGGAFYNEQFF. The CDR3 nucleotides read TGTGCCACCAGCCGGGGTAGCGGGGGGGCCTTCTACAATGAGCAGTTCTTC.

This clone turned up a few times. V usage is TRBV30 and J usage is TRBJ1-5; weak D call: TRBD1 (6 bases). CDR3 length: 14 amino acids. The ends were cut back, 5 bases at V and 3 bases at J, with 14 bases in the middle. The germline V gene has CDR1 GTSNPN and CDR2 SVGIG (reference sequence). CDR3: CAWGRGGNNQPQHF. CDR3 in DNA: TGTGCCTGGGGTCGTGGGGGCAACAATCAGCCCCAGCATTTT.

The chain recombines TRBV2 with TRBJ1-1; D unclear. Trimming pared 5 bases from V and 3 bases from J, leaving 10 bases between. The CDR3 is made up of 13 amino acids. Per the germline V gene, CDR1 is SNHLY and CDR2 is FYNNEI. CDR3 sequence reads: CASSLRWDTEAFF. DNA for the CDR3: TGTGCCAGCAGTCTCCGTTGGGACACTGAAGCTTTCTTT.

V is TRBV7-8 and J is TRBJ2-7; either TRBD1 or TRBD2 may fit D (5 bases each). Trimming pared 3 bases from V and 7 bases from J, leaving 16 bases between. The CDR3 has 14 amino acids. Germline loops: CDR1 SGHVS, CDR2 FQNEAQ. DNA of the CDR3: TGTGCCAGCAGCTTTTTCGGGACGGGCCAAGAGCAGTACTTC. Its protein product is CASSFFGTGQEQYF.

This chain joins TRBV28 and TRBJ2-7; D is perhaps TRBD2 (6 bases). The germline V gene has CDR1 MDHEN and CDR2 SYDVKM. This CDR3 has 15 amino acids. V shed 3 bases and J shed 1 base, with 13 bases lying between them. Here the CDR3 DNA reads TGTGCCAGCAGTTTGGACGGGGAGGTTTCCTACGAGCAGTACTTC. Amino acid sequence: CASSLDGEVSYEQYF.

This chain uses TRBV9 with TRBJ2-7; D not certain. Deletions cut 0 bases from V and 0 bases from J, with 7 bases between. Germline values: CDR1 SGDLS, CDR2 YYNGEE. This CDR3 has 14 residues. CDR3 in DNA: TGTGCCAGCAGCGTAGGCACGACCTCCTACGAGCAGTACTTC. This sequence encodes CASSVGTTSYEQYF.

The chain couples TRBV29-1 to TRBJ2-3; either TRBD1 or TRBD2 may fit D (5 bases each). Germline values: CDR1 SQVTM, CDR2 ANQGSEA. This CDR3 contains 12 residues. The ends were cut back, 4 bases at V and 9 bases at J, with 14 bases in the middle. CDR3: CSVVGGRKTQYF. CDR3 DNA sequence: TGCAGCGTTGTTGGGGGAAGGAAGACGCAGTATTTT.